These 19 T cell receptor beta chains were all obtained from the same sample, sequenced in a study of T cell changes during pregnancy in multiple sclerosis. The method was immunoSEQ multiplex PCR; TCRdb's version includes in-frame clones alone and lacks a portion of them. The sample carries about 57,000 clones, more than 90% recorded once. The sequencing here drew on CD4+ T cells from peripheral blood mononuclear cells, taken before pregnancy. The receptors shown here come from a female donor with multiple sclerosis, enrolled in a pregnancy study.

The chain couples TRBV19 to TRBJ1-5, with D perhaps matching TRBD1 (5 bases). There are 14 residues in the CDR3. The germline V gene has CDR1 LNHDA and CDR2 SQIVND (reference sequence). V shed 7 bases and J shed 3 bases, with 13 bases lying between them. CDR3 in DNA: TGTGCCAGTAAACGGGCAGGGCCCAATCAGCCCCAGCATTTT. This translates into CASKRAGPNQPQHF.

The V call is TRBV11-2, the J call TRBJ1-5, with no clear D. Trimming shortened V by 3 bases and J by 6 bases, and 6 bases separated the two germline ends. The germline gives CDR1 SGHAT, CDR2 FQNNGV. This CDR3 is 12 amino acids long. The CDR3 here is CASSFRGQPQHF. CDR3 nucleotide sequence: TGTGCCAGCAGCTTCCGAGGTCAGCCCCAGCATTTT.

The chain has TRBV4-3 and TRBJ1-3; 7 bases map to TRBD1. Trimming took 2 bases from V and 4 from J; bases not matched to a gene: 11. The CDR3 consists of 17 residues. Germline CDR1 LGHNA, CDR2 YSLEER. This CDR3 reads CASSQQAGGMGGNTIYF. In nucleotides, the CDR3 is TGCGCCAGCAGCCAACAGGCAGGGGGTATGGGAGGAAACACCATATATTTT.

The sample holds a few counts of this clone. V gene TRBV27 combines with J gene TRBJ1-2; D remains unclear. Trimming removed 0 bases at V and 2 bases at J, with 4 bases between. The CDR3 length is 13 residues. Germline CDR1 is MNHEY and CDR2 is SMNVEV (reference sequence). In DNA form, the CDR3 reads TGTGCCAGCAGTTTATCGACAAACTATGGCTACACCTTC. This translates into CASSLSTNYGYTF.

The chain combines TRBV19 with TRBJ2-3, with TRBD2 identical over 10 bases. The junction had 7 bases not matched to a gene; V was cut back by 0 bases and J by 7 bases. The CDR3 has 16 amino acids. Per germline, CDR1 LNHDA and CDR2 SQIVND (reference sequence). CDR3 in amino acids: CASSIDGTSAVNTQYF. The CDR3 DNA reads TGTGCCAGTAGTATAGACGGGACTAGCGCGGTAAATACGCAGTATTTT.

The chain uses TRBV19 and TRBJ2-1; maybe TRBD1 (5 bases). Germline CDR1 and CDR2: LNHDA and SQIVND (reference sequence). The CDR3 contains 15 residues. The V end lost 3 bases, the J end lost 1 base, and 10 bases lay between the germline ends. The CDR3 DNA follows: TGTGCCAGTAGTATTCAGGGCCCGTCCTACAATGAGCAGTTCTTC. Protein sequence: CASSIQGPSYNEQFF.

The chain employs TRBV19 and TRBJ2-7, with D possibly being TRBD2 (5 bases). The CDR3 contains 12 residues. Between the trimmed V and J ends, which lost 4 bases and 3 bases, there was a span of 7 bases. Germline V gives CDR1 LNHDA, CDR2 SQIVND (reference sequence). CDR3 nucleotide sequence: TGTGCCAGTAGTACGGGATTCTACGAGCAGTACTTC. This encodes CASSTGFYEQYF.

This clone was picked up a small number of times. The chain carries TRBV30 and TRBJ1-5, with 8 bases that match TRBD1. V shed 4 bases, J shed 1 base, and the junction held 12 bases outside the gene matches. The CDR3 runs 17 residues. From germline, CDR1 is GTSNPN and CDR2 SVGIG (reference sequence). DNA of the CDR3: TGTGCCTGGAATGAAGGACAGGGTTGGAGGAGCAATCAGCCCCAGCATTTT. It is translated as CAWNEGQGWRSNQPQHF.

The chain couples TRBV29-1 to TRBJ1-1; 9 bases map to TRBD1. CDR3 length: 13 amino acids. Germline V gene lookup returns CDR1 SQVTM and CDR2 ANQGSEA. J gave up 6 bases and V 6 bases, and 8 bases lay outside the gene matches. The CDR3 nucleotides read TGCAGCGTCGTGGGACAGGGTAAGGCTGAAGCTTTCTTT. Its protein product is CSVVGQGKAEAFF.

The chain carries TRBV5-4 and TRBJ2-7; D perhaps matches TRBD1 (7 bases). CDR3 length: 15 residues. Looked up from germline, CDR1 is SGHNT and CDR2 is YYREEE (reference sequence). V was pared by 4 bases and J by 0 bases, with 14 bases between. CDR3 in amino acids: CASSAPRGDSYEQYF. Written as DNA, the CDR3 is TGTGCCAGCAGCGCGCCCAGGGGGGACTCCTACGAGCAGTACTTC.

The CDR3 bases are TGTGCCAGCAGGCCAACGCGGGGGGCTGGCGAGCAGTACTTC. Its protein product is CASRPTRGAGEQYF. The rearrangement joins TRBV16 to TRBJ2-7, with TRBD2 matching 8 bases. The V and J ends lost 6 bases and 6 bases, in that order; junction bases with no gene match: 10. Germline lookup yields CDR1 KGHSY and CDR2 FQNENV. The length of the CDR3 is 14 residues.

The rearrangement joins TRBV18 to TRBJ2-5, with 8 bases that match TRBD1. Germline V lookup: CDR1 KGHSH, CDR2 LQKENI. The V segment lost 3 bases and the J segment 4 bases; nucleotides outside the gene matches: 7. The CDR3 consists of 15 residues. CDR3 residues: CASSPKDRVGETQYF. The CDR3 coding sequence is TGTGCCAGCTCACCTAAGGACAGGGTCGGAGAGACCCAGTACTTC.

The V call is TRBV4-3, the J call TRBJ1-2; D uncertain. The germline gives CDR1 LGHNA, CDR2 YSLEER. The CDR3 extends over 15 amino acids. V was clipped by 1 base and J by 0 bases, with 9 bases between them. The CDR3 bases are TGCGCCAGCAGCCAAGCAGTCGGAGCTAACTATGGCTACACCTTC. Amino acids: CASSQAVGANYGYTF.

The genes are TRBV2 and TRBJ1-2; possible D gene TRBD1, 6 bases. The length of the CDR3 is 13 residues. CDR1 and CDR2 (germline): SNHLY, FYNNEI. Trimming cost V 6 bases and J 7 bases, with 15 bases left between them. CDR3 DNA sequence: TGTGCCAGCAGGCTACAGGGCGTGGGTGGCTACACCTTC. Its translation is CASRLQGVGGYTF. The whole variable domain, remainder taken from reference TRBV2 and TRBJ1-2, is EPEVTQTPSHQVTQMGQEVILRCVPISNHLYFYWYRQILGQKVEFLVSFYNNEISEKSEIFDDQFSVERPDGSNFTLKIRSTKLEDSAMYFCASRLQGVGGYTFGSGTRLTVV.

The sample holds one count of this clone. The gene calls are TRBV5-4 and TRBJ1-1; possibly TRBD1 for D (6 bases). This CDR3 region has 16 residues. The V gene lost 0 bases and the J gene lost 1 base, with 13 bases spanning the gap. Germline V gene data show CDR1 as SGHNT and CDR2 as YYREEE (reference sequence). For the CDR3, the DNA is TGTGCCAGCAGCTTGGAGGGGACAAGGGGGAACACTGAAGCTTTCTTT. Translated: CASSLEGTRGNTEAFF. Based on the CDR3 plus reference TRBV5-4 and TRBJ1-1, the full variable domain is ETGVTQSPTHLIKTRGQQVTLRCSSQSGHNTVSWYQQALGQGPQFIFQYYREEENGRGNFPPRFSGLQFPNYSSELNVNALELDDSALYLCASSLEGTRGNTEAFFGQGTRLTVV.

This sequence joins TRBV2 and TRBJ2-1; 7 bases agree with TRBD2. V lost 2 bases, J lost 3 bases, and 7 bases stayed unmatched. CDR1 and CDR2 (germline): SNHLY, FYNNEI. This CDR3 spans 16 amino acids. CDR3 in DNA: TGTGCCAGCAGTGAATTGGGTAGCGGGTTCTACAATGAGCAGTTCTTC. The encoded protein is CASSELGSGFYNEQFF. The variable domain in full, with the rest retrieved from reference TRBV2 and TRBJ2-1, is EPEVTQTPSHQVTQMGQEVILRCVPISNHLYFYWYRQILGQKVEFLVSFYNNEISEKSEIFDDQFSVERPDGSNFTLKIRSTKLEDSAMYFCASSELGSGFYNEQFFGPGTRLTVL.

This clone is a singleton in its sample. The chain recombines TRBV7-7 with TRBJ2-1; D is undetermined. With 2 bases removed from V and 8 bases from J, the gap between germline ends came to 10 bases. Per the germline V gene, CDR1 is SSHAT and CDR2 is FNYEAQ (reference sequence). This CDR3 spans 13 amino acids. DNA for the CDR3: TGTGCCAGCAGCTTAAACCCTTCGGATGAGCAGTTCTTC. The encoded protein is CASSLNPSDEQFF. The whole variable domain, filled in from reference TRBV7-7 and TRBJ2-1, reads GAGVSQSPRYKVTKRGQDVTLRCDPISSHATLYWYQQALGQGPEFLTYFNYEAQPDKSGLPSDRFSAERPEGSISTLTIQRTEQRDSAMYRCASSLNPSDEQFFGPGTRLTVL.

This clone was seen a few times. The chain carries TRBV11-2 and TRBJ1-1, with 8 bases matching TRBD1. J gave up 7 bases and V 5 bases, and 21 bases lay outside the gene matches. The CDR3 sequence is 18 residues long. Germline CDR1 and CDR2: SGHAT and FQNNGV. CDR3 nucleotides: TGTGCCAGCAGCCCAGGAGCAACCGGGACAGGCGGATTCGGTGAAGCTTTCTTT. Translation: CASSPGATGTGGFGEAFF. Complete variable domain (other parts from reference TRBV11-2 and TRBJ1-1): EAGVAQSPRYKIIEKRQSVAFWCNPISGHATLYWYQQILGQGPKLLIQFQNNGVVDDSQLPKDRFSAERLKGVDSTLKIQPAKLEDSAVYLCASSPGATGTGGFGEAFFGQGTRLTVV.

The CDR3 loop reads CASSRDRGTDTQYF. As DNA, the CDR3 is TGTGCCAGCTCCCGTGACAGGGGCACAGATACGCAGTATTTT. This sequence joins TRBV18 and TRBJ2-3, with TRBD1 matching 7 bases. Germline V gives CDR1 KGHSH, CDR2 LQKENI. Germline trimming cut 6 bases from V and 1 base from J; bases unmatched to any gene: 4. CDR3 size: 14 residues.